A single count supports the clone carrying this T cell receptor (beta chain). These data are taken from a study of blood T cell repertoires in COVID-19. Across the study: COVID-19 samples collected from the United States, Italy and Spain covered acute and convalescent phases. Sample material is recorded as cDNA or gDNA derived from T cells, B-cell-depleted T cells, or PBMCs.

How the authors handled the data: Amplification of reference gene primers provided the estimated nucleated cell counts. Sequenced by immunoSEQ multiplex PCR; TCRdb stores in-frame clones only, minus some. That table is the source of V, J and clone size, and D and trimming were worked out from the DNA. Of approximately 140,000 clones in the sample, 84% were seen once. The CDR3 sequence is 16 residues long. Germline V lookup: CDR1 MNHNS, CDR2 SASEGT. Trimming removed 0 bases from V and 4 bases from J, with 16 bases in between. The receptor's source is a man in his 70s with acute or convalescent COVID-19. Sample: peripheral blood. V is TRBV6-1 and J is TRBJ2-7; TRBD1 is a possible D gene (6 bases). CDR3 bases: TGTGCCAGCAGTGAAGCGCTGTCAGGGGCCAATTACGAGCAGTACTTC. Its translation is CASSEALSGANYEQYF.